This entry lists 21 T cell receptor beta chains sequenced from one sample in a study of beta chain features in type 1 diabetes. As every portion of the isolated RNA was reverse transcribed, the sequencing read expressed TCRB transcripts. Clones were read by immunoSEQ multiplex PCR, and TCRdb kept only the in-frame ones, dropping some. The sample lists hundreds of thousands of clones; 55% to 70% were seen once. Source material: naive CD4+ T cells from blood. The receptors derive from a young man in good health.

This clone was recorded a few times. The rearrangement uses TRBV9 and TRBJ2-1; D is perhaps TRBD2 (6 bases). This CDR3 contains 15 residues. CDR1 SGDLS and CDR2 YYNGEE come from the germline V gene. Trimming stripped 0 bases from V and 3 bases from J, with 10 bases between. Here the CDR3 reads CASSVAGGHYNEQFF. CDR3 sequence (DNA): TGTGCCAGCAGCGTAGCCGGGGGTCACTACAATGAGCAGTTCTTC. Drawing the rest from reference TRBV9 and TRBJ2-1, the complete variable domain is DSGVTQTPKHLITATGQRVTLRCSPRSGDLSVYWYQQSLDQGLQFLIQYYNGEERAKGNILERFSAQQFPDLHSELNLSSLELGDSALYFCASSVAGGHYNEQFFGPGTRLTVL.

The chain has TRBV7-9 and TRBJ2-2, with D perhaps TRBD1 or TRBD2 (5 bases each). The V gene lost 6 bases and the J gene lost 7 bases, with 18 bases spanning the gap. The CDR3 covers 15 residues. From germline, CDR1 is SEHNR and CDR2 FQNEAQ (reference sequence). CDR3: CASRTGTQSSGELFF. CDR3 DNA: TGTGCCAGCAGGACCGGGACCCAGTCCAGCGGGGAGCTGTTTTTT.

The chain has TRBV30 and TRBJ1-4; 10 bases are a match to TRBD1. With V trimmed by 0 bases and J by 7 bases, 8 bases remained unmatched. The CDR3 is made up of 16 amino acids. Germline lookup yields CDR1 GTSNPN and CDR2 SVGIG (reference sequence). This CDR3 reads CAWSVDAGQGVEKLFF. The CDR3 nucleotides are TGTGCCTGGAGTGTCGACGCTGGACAGGGGGTTGAAAAACTGTTTTTT. The variable domain in full, completed from reference TRBV30 and TRBJ1-4, reads SQTIHQWPATLVQPVGSPLSLECTVEGTSNPNLYWYRQAAGRGLQLLFYSVGIGQISSEVPQNLSASRPQDRQFILSSKKLLLSDSGFYLCAWSVDAGQGVEKLFFGSGTQLSVL.

This sequence joins TRBV9 and TRBJ2-5, with TRBD2 identical over 10 bases. Germline V CDR1 and CDR2: SGDLS, YYNGEE. The CDR3 contains 17 residues. Germline trimming cut 3 bases from V and 4 bases from J; bases unmatched to any gene: 12. Here the CDR3 reads CASSDRASGRWGETQYF. For the CDR3, the DNA is TGTGCCAGCAGCGATAGGGCTAGCGGGAGATGGGGAGAGACCCAGTACTTC.

The genes are TRBV7-2 and TRBJ2-1; 9 nucleotides align to TRBD2. From germline, CDR1 is SGHTA and CDR2 FQGNSA. With V trimmed by 1 base and J by 8 bases, 6 bases remained unmatched. This CDR3 is 15 amino acids long. The CDR3 sequence is CASSLVAGDSYEQFF. CDR3 DNA sequence: TGTGCCAGCAGCTTAGTAGCGGGGGACTCCTATGAGCAGTTCTTC.

The sample holds a few counts of this clone. The chain carries TRBV29-1 and TRBJ2-2; TRBD1 matches at 7 bases. The CDR3 spans 14 residues. CDR1 SQVTM and CDR2 ANQGSEA come from the germline V gene. V lost 6 bases to trimming and J lost 0 bases; unmatched junction nucleotides: 4. For the CDR3, the DNA is TGCAGCGTCGCCGGGACAGCGAACACCGGGGAGCTGTTTTTT. Protein: CSVAGTANTGELFF.

The chain links TRBV7-9 to TRBJ1-2, with 11 bases fitting TRBD1. Germline V lookup: CDR1 SEHNR, CDR2 FQNEAQ (reference sequence). The junction had 6 bases not matched to a gene; V was cut back by 5 bases and J by 4 bases. This CDR3 comprises 15 residues. CDR3 in amino acids: CASSDRTGGVYGYTF. Written as DNA, the CDR3 is TGTGCCAGCAGCGATAGGACAGGGGGCGTCTATGGCTACACCTTC.

The CDR3 sequence: CASAYGSYNEQFF. The CDR3 DNA reads as TGTGCCTCAGCCTATGGTTCCTACAATGAGCAGTTCTTC. J is TRBJ2-1 and V is TRBV30; D not resolved. Germline CDR1 GTSNPN, CDR2 SVGIG (reference sequence). V shed 7 bases and J shed 1 base, with 11 bases lying between them. The CDR3 spans 13 residues.

This clone was detected only a few times. The V and J genes are TRBV29-1 and TRBJ1-1; a possible D gene is TRBD1 (6 bases). The CDR3 loop spans 15 amino acids. Trimming pared 1 base from V and 5 bases from J, leaving 17 bases between. Germline CDR1 is SQVTM and CDR2 is ANQGSEA. CDR3 coding DNA: TGCAGCGTTGAAGTTCGGTTTACAGGGCGGACTGAAGCTTTCTTT. This sequence encodes CSVEVRFTGRTEAFF.

This clone was recorded a few times. Germline and junction disagree at one end, which may indicate a read error. The V call is TRBV29-1, the J call TRBJ2-3, with unresolved D. The CDR3 consists of 13 residues. Germline-derived CDR1 and CDR2 are SQVTM and ANQGSEA. Written as DNA, the CDR3 is TGCAGCGTTGAAGATAGGGTTCCAGAAACGCAGTATTTT. As protein: CSVEDRVPETQYF.

The chain uses TRBV6-5 and TRBJ2-7; a weak D match, TRBD2 (5 bases). The CDR3 is 15 amino acids. CDR1 MNHEY and CDR2 SVGAGI come from the germline V gene. V gave up 2 bases and J gave up 3 bases, with 14 bases separating them. CDR3 protein: CASSYSGTVLYEQYF. The DNA for the CDR3 is TGTGCCAGCAGTTACAGCGGTACAGTCCTCTACGAGCAGTACTTC.

The chain links TRBV13 to TRBJ1-4; D remains ambiguous. The germline CDR1 and CDR2 sequences are PRHDT and FYEKMQ (reference sequence). This CDR3 has 12 residues. Trimming removed 3 bases from V and 8 bases from J, with 7 bases in between. The CDR3 protein is CASSFRAEKLFF. Here the CDR3 DNA reads TGTGCCAGCAGCTTTCGCGCCGAAAAACTGTTTTTT.

The chain carries TRBV6-1 and TRBJ1-1, with 7 bases fitting TRBD1. The CDR3 loop spans 16 amino acids. The V and J ends lost 2 bases and 5 bases, in that order; junction bases with no gene match: 11. Germline CDR1 reads MNHNS; CDR2 reads SASEGT. The DNA of the CDR3 is TGTGCCAGCAGTGAATTAGGGGGCAGGGTGAGGACTGAAGCTTTCTTT. Amino acids: CASSELGGRVRTEAFF.

This chain joins TRBV7-9 and TRBJ2-3, with a possible D match to TRBD1 (5 bases). The length of the CDR3 is 16 residues. The germline gives CDR1 SEHNR, CDR2 FQNEAQ (reference sequence). The V end lost 4 bases, the J end lost 6 bases, and 20 bases lay between the germline ends. This CDR3 is CASSSGGRSKGDTQYF. In DNA, the CDR3 is TGTGCCAGCAGCTCCGGTGGCAGATCGAAGGGGGATACGCAGTATTTT.

The rearrangement joins TRBV15 to TRBJ2-3; TRBD2 matches at 7 bases. This CDR3 has 17 amino acids. V lost 2 bases, J lost 0 bases, and 8 bases stayed unmatched. Germline CDR1 LNHNV, CDR2 YYDKDF (reference sequence). In DNA, the CDR3 is TGTGCCACCAGCAGACCTCTGGGAGGGATGAGCACAGATACGCAGTATTTT. Its protein product is CATSRPLGGMSTDTQYF.

This chain connects TRBV13 to TRBJ1-2, with D hard to call. The V gene's germline CDR1 is PRHDT and CDR2 FYEKMQ (reference sequence). The CDR3 totals 13 residues. The V end lost 4 bases, the J end lost 2 bases, and 8 bases lay between the germline ends. The CDR3 sequence: CASSSGRNYGYTF. The DNA for the CDR3 is TGTGCCAGCAGCTCCGGACGGAACTATGGCTACACCTTC.

The V and J genes are TRBV6-5 and TRBJ2-5; D is possibly TRBD2 (5 bases). The ends were cut back, 2 bases at V and 0 bases at J, with 13 bases in the middle. Germline V gene data show CDR1 as MNHEY and CDR2 as SVGAGI. The CDR3 loop spans 16 amino acids. CDR3 nucleotides: TGTGCCAGCAGTTACAGGGTAGCGAGGTACCAAGAGACCCAGTACTTC. Translating it yields CASSYRVARYQETQYF.

V usage is TRBV29-1 and J usage is TRBJ2-7, with a tentative D call TRBD1 (6 bases). CDR3 length: 14 residues. Trimming removed 7 bases at V and 1 base at J, with 17 bases between. Germline-derived CDR1 and CDR2 are SQVTM and ANQGSEA. In DNA form, the CDR3 reads TGCAGCGCCCGCCCCCGCGACAGGTCCTACGAGCAGTACTTC. Translated: CSARPRDRSYEQYF.

This clone was counted only a few times. In the same sample, other DNA sequences code for this CDR3. CDR3 sequence: CSVERGGETQYF. CDR3 nucleotide sequence: TGCAGCGTTGAGCGGGGAGGGGAGACCCAGTACTTC. This chain connects TRBV29-1 to TRBJ2-5; TRBD2 matches 7 bases. CDR1 and CDR2 from the germline V gene are SQVTM and ANQGSEA. There are 12 residues in the CDR3. After removal of 3 bases from V and 5 bases from J, the junction contained 3 bases not matched to a gene. Full variable domain (missing parts from reference TRBV29-1 and TRBJ2-5): SAVISQKPSRDICQRGTSLTIQCQVDSQVTMMFWYRQQPGQSLTLIATANQGSEATYESGFVIDKFPISRPNLTFSTLTVSNMSPEDSSIYLCSVERGGETQYFGPGTRLLVL.

The chain combines TRBV29-1 with TRBJ2-5; 8 bases are shared with TRBD2. The CDR3 sequence is 12 residues long. The germline gives CDR1 SQVTM, CDR2 ANQGSEA. With V trimmed by 7 bases and J by 5 bases, 6 bases remained unmatched. The CDR3 sequence: CSGGGTSETQYF. CDR3 sequence (DNA): TGCAGCGGCGGAGGGACTAGTGAGACCCAGTACTTC.

This clone occurred a few times. The CDR3, as DNA: TGTGCCTGGAGTGCGGGAGGGGCCAACATTCAGTACTTC. Protein product: CAWSAGGANIQYF. The rearrangement uses TRBV30 and TRBJ2-4; TRBD2 matches 8 bases. Germline CDR1 reads GTSNPN; CDR2 reads SVGIG (reference sequence). The CDR3 is 13 residues long. V shed 1 base, J shed 7 bases, and the junction held 3 bases outside the gene matches.